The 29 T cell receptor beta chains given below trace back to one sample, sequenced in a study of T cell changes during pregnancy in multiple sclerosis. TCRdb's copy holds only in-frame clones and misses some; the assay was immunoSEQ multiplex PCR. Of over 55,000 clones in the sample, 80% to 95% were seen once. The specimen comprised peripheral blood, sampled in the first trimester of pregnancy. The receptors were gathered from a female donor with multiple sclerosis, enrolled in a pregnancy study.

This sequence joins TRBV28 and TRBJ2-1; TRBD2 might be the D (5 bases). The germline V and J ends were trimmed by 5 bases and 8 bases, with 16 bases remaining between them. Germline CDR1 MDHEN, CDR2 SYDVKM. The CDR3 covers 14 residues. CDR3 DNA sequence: TGTGCCAGCAGTGGGAGCGGCCCGAGCGATGAGCAGTTCTTC. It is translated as CASSGSGPSDEQFF.

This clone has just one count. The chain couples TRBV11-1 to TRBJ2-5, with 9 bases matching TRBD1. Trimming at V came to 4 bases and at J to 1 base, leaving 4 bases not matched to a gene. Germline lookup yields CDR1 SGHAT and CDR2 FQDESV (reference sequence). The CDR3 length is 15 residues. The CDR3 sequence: CASSSDRGTQETQYF. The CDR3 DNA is TGTGCCAGCAGCTCGGACAGGGGCACCCAAGAGACCCAGTACTTC.

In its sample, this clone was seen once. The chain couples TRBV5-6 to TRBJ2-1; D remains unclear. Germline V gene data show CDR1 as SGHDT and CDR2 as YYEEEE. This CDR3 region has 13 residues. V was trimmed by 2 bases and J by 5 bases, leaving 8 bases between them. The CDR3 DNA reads TGTGCCAGCAGCTTTTTAGAGAACAATGAGCAGTTCTTC. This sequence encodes CASSFLENNEQFF.

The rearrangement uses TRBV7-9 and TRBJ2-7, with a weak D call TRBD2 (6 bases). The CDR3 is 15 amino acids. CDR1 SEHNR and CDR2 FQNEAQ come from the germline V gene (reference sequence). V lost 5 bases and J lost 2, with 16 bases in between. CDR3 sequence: CASSIRDSLTYEQYF. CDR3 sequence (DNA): TGTGCCAGCAGCATCCGGGACTCGCTAACCTACGAGCAGTACTTC.

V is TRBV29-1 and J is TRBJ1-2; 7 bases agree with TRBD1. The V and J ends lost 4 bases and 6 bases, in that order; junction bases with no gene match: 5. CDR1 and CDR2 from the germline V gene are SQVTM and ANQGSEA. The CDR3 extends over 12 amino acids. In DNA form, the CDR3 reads TGCAGCGTTGGGGACAGTTGGGATGGCTACACCTTC. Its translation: CSVGDSWDGYTF.

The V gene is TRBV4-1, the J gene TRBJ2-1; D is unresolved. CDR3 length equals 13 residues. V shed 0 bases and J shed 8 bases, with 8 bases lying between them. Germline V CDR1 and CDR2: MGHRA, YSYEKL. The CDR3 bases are TGCGCCAGCAGCCAAGATCCCTCGTATGAGCAGTTCTTC. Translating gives CASSQDPSYEQFF.

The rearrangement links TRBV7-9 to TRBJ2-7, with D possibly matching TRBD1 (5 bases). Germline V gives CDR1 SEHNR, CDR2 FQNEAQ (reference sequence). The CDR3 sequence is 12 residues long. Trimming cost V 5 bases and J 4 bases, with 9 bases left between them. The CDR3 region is CASSQAGYEQYF. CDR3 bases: TGTGCCAGCAGCCAGGCAGGGTACGAGCAGTACTTC.

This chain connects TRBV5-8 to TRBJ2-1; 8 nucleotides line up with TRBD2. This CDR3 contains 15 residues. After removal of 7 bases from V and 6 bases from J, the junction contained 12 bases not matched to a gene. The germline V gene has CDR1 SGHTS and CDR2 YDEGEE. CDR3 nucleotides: TGTGCCAGCTCCCTTGGAACTAGCGGCCTCAATGAGCAGTTCTTC. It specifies CASSLGTSGLNEQFF. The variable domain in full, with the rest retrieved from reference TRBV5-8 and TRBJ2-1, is EAGVTQSPTHLIKTRGQQATLRCSPISGHTSVYWYQQALGLGLQFLLWYDEGEERNRGNFPPRFSGRQFPNYSSELNVNALELEDSALYLCASSLGTSGLNEQFFGPGTRLTVL.

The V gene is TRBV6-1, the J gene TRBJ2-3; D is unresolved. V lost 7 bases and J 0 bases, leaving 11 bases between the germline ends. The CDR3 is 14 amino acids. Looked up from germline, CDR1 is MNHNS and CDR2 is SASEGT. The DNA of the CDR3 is TGTGCCAGCATCTACCCGACTAGCACAGATACGCAGTATTTT. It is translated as CASIYPTSTDTQYF.

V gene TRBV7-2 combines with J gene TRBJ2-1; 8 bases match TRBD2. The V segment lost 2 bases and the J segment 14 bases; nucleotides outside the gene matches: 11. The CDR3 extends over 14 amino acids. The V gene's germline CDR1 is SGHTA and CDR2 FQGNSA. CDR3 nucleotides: TGTGCCAGCAGCTTATACGGGACTAGTATTTCTGAGTTCTTC. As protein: CASSLYGTSISEFF. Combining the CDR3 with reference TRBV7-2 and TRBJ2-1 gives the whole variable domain GAGVSQSPSNKVTEKGKDVELRCDPISGHTALYWYRQSLGQGLEFLIYFQGNSAPDKSGLPSDRFSAERTGGSVSTLTIQRTQQEDSAVYLCASSLYGTSISEFFGPGTRLTVL.

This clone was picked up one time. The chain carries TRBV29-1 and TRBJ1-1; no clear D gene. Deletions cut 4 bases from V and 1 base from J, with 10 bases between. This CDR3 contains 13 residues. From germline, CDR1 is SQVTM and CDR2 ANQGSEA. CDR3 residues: CSVVRQANTEAFF. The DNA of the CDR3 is TGCAGCGTTGTCCGGCAGGCGAACACTGAAGCTTTCTTT.

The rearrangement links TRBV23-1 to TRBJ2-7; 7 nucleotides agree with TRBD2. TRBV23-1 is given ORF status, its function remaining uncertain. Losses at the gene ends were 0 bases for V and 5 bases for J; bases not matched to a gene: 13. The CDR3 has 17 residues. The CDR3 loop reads CASSQSSAGVLADEQYF. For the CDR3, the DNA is TGCGCCAGCAGTCAATCATCGGCGGGGGTTTTAGCGGACGAGCAGTACTTC.

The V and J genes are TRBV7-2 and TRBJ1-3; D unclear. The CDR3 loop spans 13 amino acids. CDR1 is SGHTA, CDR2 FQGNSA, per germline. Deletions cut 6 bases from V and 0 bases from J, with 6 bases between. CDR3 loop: CASSRGSGNTIYF. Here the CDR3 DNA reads TGTGCCAGCAGTCGGGGCTCTGGAAACACCATATATTTT.

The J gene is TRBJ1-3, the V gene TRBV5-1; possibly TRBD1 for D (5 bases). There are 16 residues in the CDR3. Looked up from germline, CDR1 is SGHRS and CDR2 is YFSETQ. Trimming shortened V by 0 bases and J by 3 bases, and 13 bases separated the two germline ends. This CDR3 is CASSLEDSRRGNTIYF. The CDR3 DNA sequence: TGCGCCAGCAGCTTGGAAGACAGTCGGCGTGGAAACACCATATATTTT.

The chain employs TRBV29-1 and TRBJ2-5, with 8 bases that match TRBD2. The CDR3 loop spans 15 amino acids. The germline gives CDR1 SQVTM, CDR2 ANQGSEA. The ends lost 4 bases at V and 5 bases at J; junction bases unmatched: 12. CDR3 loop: CSVAFGRAVQETQYF. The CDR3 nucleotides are TGCAGCGTTGCTTTCGGGAGGGCCGTGCAGGAGACCCAGTACTTC.

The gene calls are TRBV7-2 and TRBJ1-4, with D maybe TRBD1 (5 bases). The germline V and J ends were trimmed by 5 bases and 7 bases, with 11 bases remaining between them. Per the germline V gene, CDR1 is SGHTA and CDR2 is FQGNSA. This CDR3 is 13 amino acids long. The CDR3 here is CASSPVGVEKLFF. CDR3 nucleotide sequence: TGTGCCAGCAGCCCCGTAGGGGTTGAAAAACTGTTTTTT.

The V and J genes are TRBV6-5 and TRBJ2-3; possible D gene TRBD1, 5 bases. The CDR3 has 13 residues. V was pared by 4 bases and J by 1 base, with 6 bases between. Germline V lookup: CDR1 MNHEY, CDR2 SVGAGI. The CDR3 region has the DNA TGTGCCAGCAGTTCGACAGGCACAGATACGCAGTATTTT. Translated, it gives CASSSTGTDTQYF.

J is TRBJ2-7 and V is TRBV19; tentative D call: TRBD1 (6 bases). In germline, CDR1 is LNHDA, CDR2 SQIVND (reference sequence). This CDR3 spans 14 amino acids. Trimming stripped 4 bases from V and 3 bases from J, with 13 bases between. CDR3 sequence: CASSTTTTGYEQYF. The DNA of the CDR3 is TGTGCCAGTAGTACAACCACGACAGGCTACGAGCAGTACTTC. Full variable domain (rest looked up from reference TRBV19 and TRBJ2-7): DGGITQSPKYLFRKEGQNVTLSCEQNLNHDAMYWYRQDPGQGLRLIYYSQIVNDFQKGDIAEGYSVSREKKESFPLTVTSAQKNPTAFYLCASSTTTTGYEQYFGPGTRLTVT.

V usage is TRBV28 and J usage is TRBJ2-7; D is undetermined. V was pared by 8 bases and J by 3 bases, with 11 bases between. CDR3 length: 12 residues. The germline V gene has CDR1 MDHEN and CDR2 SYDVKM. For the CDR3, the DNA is TGTGCCAGCGGCCAGGTTGACTACGAGCAGTACTTC. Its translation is CASGQVDYEQYF.

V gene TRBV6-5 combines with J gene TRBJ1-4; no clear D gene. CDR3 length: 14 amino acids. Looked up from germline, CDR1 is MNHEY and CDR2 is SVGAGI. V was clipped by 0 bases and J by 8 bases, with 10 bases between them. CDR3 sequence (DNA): TGTGCCAGCAGTTACTCAAGGACTCGGGAAAAACTGTTTTTT. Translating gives CASSYSRTREKLFF.

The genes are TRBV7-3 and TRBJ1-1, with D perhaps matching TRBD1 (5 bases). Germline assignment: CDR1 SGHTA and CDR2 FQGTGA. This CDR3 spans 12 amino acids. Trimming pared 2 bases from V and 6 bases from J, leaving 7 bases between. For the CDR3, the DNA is TGTGCCAGCAGCTTATCGGGGGCTGAAGCTTTCTTT. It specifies CASSLSGAEAFF.

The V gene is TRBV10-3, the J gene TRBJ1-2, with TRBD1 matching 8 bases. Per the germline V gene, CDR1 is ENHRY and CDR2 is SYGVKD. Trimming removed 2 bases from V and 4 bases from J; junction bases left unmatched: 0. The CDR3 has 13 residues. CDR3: CAISEGQGYGYTF. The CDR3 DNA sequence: TGTGCCATCAGTGAGGGACAGGGCTATGGCTACACCTTC.

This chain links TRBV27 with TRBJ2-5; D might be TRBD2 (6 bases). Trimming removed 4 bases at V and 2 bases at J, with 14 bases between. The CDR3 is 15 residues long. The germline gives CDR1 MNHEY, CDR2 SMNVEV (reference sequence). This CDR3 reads CASSWRDPGQETQYF. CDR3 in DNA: TGTGCCAGCAGTTGGAGGGACCCGGGGCAAGAGACCCAGTACTTC.

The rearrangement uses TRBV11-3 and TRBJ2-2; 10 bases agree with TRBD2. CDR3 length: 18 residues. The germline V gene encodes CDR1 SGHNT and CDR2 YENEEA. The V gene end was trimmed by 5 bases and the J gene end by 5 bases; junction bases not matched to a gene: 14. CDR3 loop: CASSLPPSGRVGTGELFF. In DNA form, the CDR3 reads TGTGCCAGCAGCCTACCTCCTAGCGGGAGAGTCGGAACCGGGGAGCTGTTTTTT. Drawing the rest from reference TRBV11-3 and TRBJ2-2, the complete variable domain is EAGVVQSPRYKIIEKKQPVAFWCNPISGHNTLYWYLQNLGQGPELLIRYENEEAVDDSQLPKDRFSAERLKGVDSTLKIQPAELGDSAVYLCASSLPPSGRVGTGELFFGEGSRLTVL.

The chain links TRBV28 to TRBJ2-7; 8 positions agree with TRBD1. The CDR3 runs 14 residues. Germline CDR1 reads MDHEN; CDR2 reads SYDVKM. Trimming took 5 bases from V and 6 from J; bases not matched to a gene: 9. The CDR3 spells CASSQGATKLEQYF. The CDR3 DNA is TGTGCCAGCAGTCAGGGGGCTACCAAGCTCGAGCAGTACTTC.

The CDR3 protein is CASSPGQGVYAFF. Here the CDR3 DNA reads TGTGCCAGTAGCCCGGGACAGGGGGTCTACGCTTTCTTT. The chain joins TRBV19 to TRBJ1-1, with 11 bases that match TRBD1. Trimming at V came to 6 bases and at J to 11 bases, leaving 8 bases not matched to a gene. This CDR3 spans 13 amino acids. CDR1 is LNHDA, CDR2 SQIVND, per germline (reference sequence).

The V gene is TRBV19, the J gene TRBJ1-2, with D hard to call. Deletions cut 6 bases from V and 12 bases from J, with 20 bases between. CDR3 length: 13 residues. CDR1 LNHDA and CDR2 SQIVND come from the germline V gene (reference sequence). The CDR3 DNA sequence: TGTGCCAGTAGGGCTATGGGAGACCGTGCTGACACCTTC. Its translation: CASRAMGDRADTF.

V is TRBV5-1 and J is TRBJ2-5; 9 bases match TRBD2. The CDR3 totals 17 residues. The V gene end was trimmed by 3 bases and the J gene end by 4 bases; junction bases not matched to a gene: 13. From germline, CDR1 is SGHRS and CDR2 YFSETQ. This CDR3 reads CASSSGLAPTLGETQYF. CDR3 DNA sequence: TGCGCCAGCAGCTCTGGACTAGCGCCTACTCTGGGAGAGACCCAGTACTTC.

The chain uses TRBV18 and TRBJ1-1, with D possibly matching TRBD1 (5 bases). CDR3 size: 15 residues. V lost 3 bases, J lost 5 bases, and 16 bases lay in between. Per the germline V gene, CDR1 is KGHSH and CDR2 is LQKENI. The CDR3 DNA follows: TGTGCCAGCTCACCCATTTGGGGGGTGGGGACTGAAGCTTTCTTT. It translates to CASSPIWGVGTEAFF. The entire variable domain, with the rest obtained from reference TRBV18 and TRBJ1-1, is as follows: NAGVMQNPRHLVRRRGQEARLRCSPMKGHSHVYWYRQLPEEGLKFMVYLQKENIIDESGMPKERFSAEFPKEGPSILRIQQVVRGDSAAYFCASSPIWGVGTEAFFGQGTRLTVV.